This T cell receptor beta chain originates from a study of T cells after yellow fever vaccination. General observations from the study: The study re-detected most primary-vaccination clones after the booster (96% CD4, roughly 91% CD8). Contamination by abundant bulk-population clonotypes could be present in FACS-sorted repertoires.

It was through 5'RACE template switching that TCR cDNA was made, with a universal primer site and UMIs added. Via MiXCR, TCRdb re-called the 5' RACE reads, giving one row per CDR3 protein. The sample has 450,000 to 550,000 distinct CDR3 sequences; just over 20% are singletons. Looked up from germline, CDR1 is LGHNA and CDR2 is YNFKEQ. This CDR3 spans 14 amino acids. V dropped 1 base and J dropped 5 bases, with 9 bases sitting between them. Details on this clonotype: Antigen unknown.

This receptor was identified in a man between 18 and 29 years old who received the YFV17D yellow fever vaccine. V usage is TRBV4-2 and J usage is TRBJ2-1; D is perhaps TRBD2 (5 bases). The sequencing here drew on PBMCs, taken roughly 20 days after the first yellow fever vaccination. The chain's CDR3 is CASSQGTSNNEQFF. CDR3 bases: TGTGCCAGCAGCCAAGGGACTTCCAACAATGAGCAGTTCTTC.